The T cell receptor beta chain under discussion was sequenced for a study of monozygotic twins with inflammatory bowel disease. Study-wide findings and caveats: IBD patients exhibited fewer clonotypes shared with other individuals than healthy twins, particularly with disease activity. A single strong IBD-associated signal or clonotype was not supported by the findings.

Investigators made cDNA in eight separate reactions per sample. Reanalyzing the 5' RACE reads, TCRdb keeps one entry per CDR3 protein, without DNA. The sample data list more than 95,000 distinct CDR3 sequences. Blood was drawn at roughly 2.6 ml per donor. The CDR3 is 14 amino acids. Germline V lookup: CDR1 SQVTM, CDR2 ANQGSEA. In the case of this clonotype: Its cognate antigen is unknown.

The source is a human donor with ulcerative colitis or Crohn's disease, or a healthy co-twin of an affected twin (not recorded which). V and J are TRBV29-1 and TRBJ2-1; TCRdb calls TRBD2, which cannot be checked without DNA. The source material was blood. The CDR3 is CSVDLGLARNEQFF.